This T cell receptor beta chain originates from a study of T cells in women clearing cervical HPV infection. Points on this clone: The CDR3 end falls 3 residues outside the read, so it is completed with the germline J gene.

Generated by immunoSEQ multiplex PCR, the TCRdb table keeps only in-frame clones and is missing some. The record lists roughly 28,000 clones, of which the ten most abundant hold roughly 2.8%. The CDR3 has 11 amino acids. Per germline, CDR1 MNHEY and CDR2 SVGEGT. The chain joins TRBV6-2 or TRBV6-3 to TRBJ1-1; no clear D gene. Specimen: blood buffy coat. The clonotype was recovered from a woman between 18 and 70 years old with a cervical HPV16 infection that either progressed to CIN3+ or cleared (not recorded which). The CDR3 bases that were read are TGTGCCAGCAGTTATAGCGGGATA. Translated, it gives CASSYSGI. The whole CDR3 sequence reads CASSYSGIAFF.